The 29 T cell receptor beta chains reported below all come from one sample, sequenced in a study of control samples from healthy donors and cancer patients (TCRdb year 2020). Library generation was performed with the immunoSEQ multiplex PCR assay. Held by TCRdb, this immuneACCESS table contains in-frame sequences only and omits some clones. Under half of the omission traces to an unresolved V gene where checked; the cause of the rest is unknown. This sample comprises 110,000 to 150,000 clones, around 90% of them detected only once. Just under 5% of the sample rests with the top ten. Sequencing used blood. The receptors here all came from a man in his thirties or forties in good health.

V usage is TRBV27 and J usage is TRBJ2-4, with D perhaps matching TRBD1 or TRBD2 (6 bases each). CDR1 is MNHEY and CDR2 is SMNVEV in the germline V gene (reference sequence). The CDR3 has 15 residues. V lost 5 bases, J lost 9 bases, and 20 bases lay in between. The CDR3 reads CASSHYPGEVGIQYF. The CDR3 coding sequence is TGTGCCAGCAGTCATTACCCAGGGGAGGTGGGCATTCAGTACTTC.

The chain combines TRBV5-4 with TRBJ2-7; 7 nucleotides match TRBD1. Looked up from germline, CDR1 is SGHNT and CDR2 is YYREEE (reference sequence). The CDR3 contains 13 residues. Trimming at V came to 4 bases and at J to 3 bases, leaving 4 bases not matched to a gene. CDR3 sequence reads: CASSLGTDYEQYF. In DNA, the CDR3 is TGTGCCAGCAGCCTCGGGACAGACTACGAGCAGTACTTC.

The chain has TRBV5-4 and TRBJ1-3; no firm D call. Germline V gene data show CDR1 as SGHNT and CDR2 as YYREEE (reference sequence). V lost 0 bases to trimming and J lost 0 bases, with 13 bases between them. The CDR3 contains 17 residues. CDR3 amino acids: CASSLGPVPSSGNTIYF. The CDR3 DNA follows: TGTGCCAGCAGCTTGGGCCCAGTGCCGAGCTCTGGAAACACCATATATTTT.

The V gene is TRBV6-2 or TRBV6-3, the J gene TRBJ1-2, with 8 bases aligning to TRBD1. With V trimmed by 5 bases and J by 4 bases, 9 bases remained unmatched. CDR3 length: 15 residues. CDR1 and CDR2 from the germline V gene are MNHEY and SVGEGT. The CDR3 DNA follows: TGTGCCAGCAGTAAAATACGGGACAGGCCCTATGGCTACACCTTC. It yields the protein CASSKIRDRPYGYTF.

The J gene is TRBJ1-1, the V gene TRBV7-9; no clear D. The germline gives CDR1 SEHNR, CDR2 FQNEAQ (reference sequence). The CDR3 has 12 amino acids. V was shortened by 1 base and J by 8 bases, with 8 bases between the two germline ends. CDR3 in DNA: TGTGCCAGCAGCTTAGGTAGAGGCGAAGCTTTCTTT. This codes for CASSLGRGEAFF.

The gene calls are TRBV19 and TRBJ2-2; 10 bases align to TRBD1. The CDR3 has 16 residues. CDR1 LNHDA and CDR2 SQIVND come from the germline V gene (reference sequence). V shed 4 bases and J 4 bases; nucleotides not matched to a gene: 6. The CDR3 sequence is CASSTTGGLSTGELFF. The CDR3 nucleotides are TGTGCCAGTAGTACGACAGGGGGCTTAAGCACCGGGGAGCTGTTTTTT.

The rearrangement uses TRBV19 and TRBJ1-3; D is uncertain. This CDR3 has 15 amino acids. V shed 5 bases and J shed 4 bases, with 15 bases lying between them. The germline gives CDR1 LNHDA, CDR2 SQIVND (reference sequence). The CDR3 nucleotides are TGTGCCAGTAGTCCCTCGCTGGCAGAAGGAAACACCATATATTTT. Its protein is CASSPSLAEGNTIYF. The full variable domain, rest sourced from reference TRBV19 and TRBJ1-3, is DGGITQSPKYLFRKEGQNVTLSCEQNLNHDAMYWYRQDPGQGLRLIYYSQIVNDFQKGDIAEGYSVSREKKESFPLTVTSAQKNPTAFYLCASSPSLAEGNTIYFGEGSWLTVV.

The chain joins TRBV4-3 to TRBJ2-5, with 8 bases identical to TRBD2. Germline assignment: CDR1 LGHNA and CDR2 YSLEER. CDR3 length: 16 amino acids. Trimming at V came to 1 base and at J to 4 bases, leaving 8 bases not matched to a gene. The CDR3 nucleotides read TGCGCCAGCAGCCAAGGGATAGCGGGGAGAGGAGAGACCCAGTACTTC. Translating gives CASSQGIAGRGETQYF.

This clone was seen a few times. The chain joins TRBV7-8 to TRBJ2-7; perhaps TRBD1 as D (5 bases). V lost 5 bases and J 0 bases, leaving 14 bases between the germline ends. CDR1 and CDR2 (germline): SGHVS, FQNEAQ. This CDR3 contains 15 residues. This chain's CDR3 is CASSLQGRSSYEQYF. In DNA form, the CDR3 reads TGTGCCAGCAGCCTCCAGGGAAGGAGCTCCTACGAGCAGTACTTC.

The chain joins TRBV24-1 to TRBJ2-2; possible D gene TRBD1, 6 bases. Trimming took off 4 bases at V and 3 bases at J, with 14 bases between the two ends. The CDR3 has 16 amino acids. CDR1 is KGHDR, CDR2 SFDVKD, per germline. CDR3 sequence reads: CATSDQTGRDTGELFF. The CDR3 coding sequence is TGTGCCACCAGTGACCAGACAGGTCGAGACACCGGGGAGCTGTTTTTT.

The chain joins TRBV15 to TRBJ2-7; 7 nucleotides match TRBD1. This CDR3 comprises 15 residues. Germline V CDR1 and CDR2: LNHNV, YYDKDF (reference sequence). Unmatched junction bases numbered 11, after V lost 5 bases and J lost 4 bases. Here the CDR3 reads CATSLDRAPLYEQYF. CDR3 in DNA: TGTGCCACCAGCCTCGACAGGGCTCCTCTATACGAGCAGTACTTC.

This clone occurred once. The chain carries TRBV11-3 and TRBJ2-5; no reliable D call. Trimming removed 1 base from V and 4 bases from J, with 1 base in between. The CDR3 sequence is 11 residues long. The V gene's germline CDR1 is SGHNT and CDR2 YENEEA. For the CDR3, the DNA is TGTGCCAGCAGCTTAGGAGAGACCCAGTACTTC. Translating gives CASSLGETQYF. The full variable domain, completed using reference TRBV11-3 and TRBJ2-5, is EAGVVQSPRYKIIEKKQPVAFWCNPISGHNTLYWYLQNLGQGPELLIRYENEEAVDDSQLPKDRFSAERLKGVDSTLKIQPAELGDSAVYLCASSLGETQYFGPGTRLLVL.

The J gene is TRBJ2-1, the V gene TRBV11-3; D is possibly TRBD1 or TRBD2 (5 bases each). Trimming took 5 bases from V and 10 from J, leaving 21 bases between them. Germline CDR1 and CDR2: SGHNT and YENEEA. The CDR3 is made up of 15 amino acids. As DNA, the CDR3 is TGTGCCAGCAGCCCACGGGACCCGACGCTTTGGGAGCAGTTCTTC. Protein: CASSPRDPTLWEQFF.

This clone was detected a few times. The identical CDR3 is also encoded by other nucleotide sequences in the sample. The chain is built from TRBV29-1 and TRBJ2-7, with 9 bases aligning to TRBD1. Per germline, CDR1 SQVTM and CDR2 ANQGSEA. This CDR3 is built from 14 residues. The J segment lost 4 bases and the V segment lost 0 bases, leaving 4 bases of the junction unmatched. This chain's CDR3 is CSVEEGDRGYEQYF. CDR3 coding DNA: TGCAGCGTTGAAGAGGGAGACAGGGGGTACGAGCAGTACTTC.

This chain joins TRBV12-5 and TRBJ2-5; the D is unclear. CDR1 and CDR2 from the germline V gene are LGHNT and FRNRAP. CDR3 size: 13 residues. V lost 7 bases and J 2 bases, leaving 11 bases between the germline ends. The CDR3 is CASAFYSQETQYF. The CDR3 coding sequence is TGTGCTAGTGCCTTCTACTCGCAAGAGACCCAGTACTTC.

DNA for the CDR3: TGTGCCAGCAGTGAAAGACACCGGGCAGGGTACGAGCAGTACTTC. Its protein product is CASSERHRAGYEQYF. The chain employs TRBV6-1 and TRBJ2-7, with a possible D match to TRBD1 (5 bases). This CDR3 spans 15 amino acids. Trimming removed 2 bases at V and 4 bases at J, with 15 bases between. In germline, CDR1 is MNHNS, CDR2 SASEGT.

CDR3 protein: CASSQDAGGGRNEQFF. In DNA form, the CDR3 reads TGTGCCAGCAGCCAAGATGCCGGGGGGGGGCGTAATGAGCAGTTCTTC. The chain uses TRBV4-2 and TRBJ2-1, with 8 nucleotides matching TRBD2. V was pared by 0 bases and J by 7 bases, with 8 bases of the junction left unmatched. CDR3 length equals 16 residues. The V gene's germline CDR1 is LGHNA and CDR2 YNFKEQ.

The chain links TRBV10-1 to TRBJ2-4, with a tentative D call TRBD2 (5 bases). The CDR3 spans 19 residues. Deletions cut 6 bases from V and 1 base from J, with 25 bases between. Per germline, CDR1 WNHNN and CDR2 SYGVQD (reference sequence). The CDR3 nucleotides are TGCGCCAGCAGATCTAACGGGGTTCCACCCGTAGTGGCCAAAAACATTCAGTACTTC. This gives the protein CASRSNGVPPVVAKNIQYF.

This clone occurred a few times. This CDR3 reads CATSSPPGQGEYSNQPQHF. CDR3 nucleotides: TGTGCCACCAGCAGCCCCCCGGGACAGGGGGAATATAGCAATCAGCCCCAGCATTTT. The rearrangement joins TRBV15 to TRBJ1-5; 11 bases map to TRBD1. Germline CDR1 is LNHNV and CDR2 is YYDKDF (reference sequence). There are 19 residues in the CDR3. Trimming at V came to 3 bases and at J to 0 bases, leaving 10 bases not matched to a gene.

The rearrangement uses TRBV29-1 and TRBJ2-5; 7 bases are shared with TRBD1. Germline trimming cut 7 bases from V and 2 bases from J; bases unmatched to any gene: 13. Looked up from germline, CDR1 is SQVTM and CDR2 is ANQGSEA. CDR3 size: 15 residues. The CDR3 protein is CSASTGTVFQETQYF. The CDR3 nucleotides are TGCAGCGCGTCTACCGGGACAGTCTTTCAAGAGACCCAGTACTTC.

This chain connects TRBV5-5 to TRBJ2-3; unclear D gene. V lost 7 bases and J 2 bases, leaving 14 bases between the germline ends. Per germline, CDR1 SGHKS and CDR2 YYEKEE (reference sequence). This CDR3 region has 14 residues. The CDR3 nucleotides read TGTGCCAGCGCCCTCCCCCCGCCCACAGATACGCAGTATTTT. As protein: CASALPPPTDTQYF. Based on the CDR3 plus reference TRBV5-5 and TRBJ2-3, the full variable domain is DAGVTQSPTHLIKTRGQQVTLRCSPISGHKSVSWYQQVLGQGPQFIFQYYEKEERGRGNFPDRFSARQFPNYSSELNVNALLLGDSALYLCASALPPPTDTQYFGPGTRLTVL.

V and J are TRBV15 and TRBJ2-7, with 8 bases fitting TRBD1. The CDR3 sequence is 13 residues long. Germline lookup yields CDR1 LNHNV and CDR2 YYDKDF (reference sequence). The trim removed 3 bases at V and 6 bases at J, leaving 4 bases unmatched. CDR3 DNA sequence: TGTGCCACCAGCAGGGACAGGGAGAGCGAGCAGTACTTC. Encoded protein: CATSRDRESEQYF.

The chain carries TRBV3-1 (or the pseudogene TRBV3-2) and TRBJ2-2; D is unclear. This CDR3 region has 11 residues. V shed 4 bases and J shed 8 bases, with 5 bases lying between them. CDR1 and CDR2 (germline): LGHDT, YNNKEL (reference sequence). In DNA form, the CDR3 reads TGTGCCAGCAGCCTGCAGGGGGAGCTGTTTTTT. This translates into CASSLQGELFF.

The genes are TRBV19 and TRBJ2-5; D is uncertain. CDR1 and CDR2 (germline): LNHDA, SQIVND (reference sequence). The CDR3 is 13 amino acids. V shed 2 bases and J shed 0 bases, with 4 bases lying between them. The CDR3 loop is CASSIHYQETQYF. In DNA, the CDR3 is TGTGCCAGTAGTATACACTACCAAGAGACCCAGTACTTC.

V and J are TRBV5-1 and TRBJ2-2, with D perhaps matching TRBD2 (6 bases). V was clipped by 3 bases and J by 4 bases, with 13 bases between them. Germline V gene sequence: CDR1 SGHRS, CDR2 YFSETQ. The CDR3 has 15 residues. Here the CDR3 reads CASSYIGGSTGELFF. In DNA form, the CDR3 reads TGCGCCAGCAGCTACATCGGGGGATCCACCGGGGAGCTGTTTTTT.

This clone occurred once. The rearrangement joins TRBV11-3 to TRBJ2-1; tentative D call: TRBD2 (6 bases). The CDR3 is 15 residues long. The V end was cut by 6 bases, the J end by 0 bases, with 12 bases between. Germline V CDR1 and CDR2: SGHNT, YENEEA. The CDR3 region is CASSGSGVSYNEQFF. CDR3 in DNA: TGTGCCAGCAGTGGTAGCGGAGTCTCCTACAATGAGCAGTTCTTC. Using reference TRBV11-3 and TRBJ2-1 for the parts outside the CDR3, the full variable domain is EAGVVQSPRYKIIEKKQPVAFWCNPISGHNTLYWYLQNLGQGPELLIRYENEEAVDDSQLPKDRFSAERLKGVDSTLKIQPAELGDSAVYLCASSGSGVSYNEQFFGPGTRLTVL.

CDR3 region: CDGLAGYRGRYEQYF. The CDR3 DNA reads as TGTGACGGCCTGGCTGGTTACAGGGGGCGATACGAGCAGTACTTC. This chain uses TRBV21-1 with TRBJ2-7; the D call of TRBD1 is as the table states it, not checked on the DNA. TRBV21-1 is labeled a pseudogene. The CDR3 totals 15 residues.

This chain uses TRBV24-1 with TRBJ1-2, with D uncertain. Trimming stripped 4 bases from V and 7 bases from J, with 21 bases between. There are 16 residues in the CDR3. In germline, CDR1 is KGHDR, CDR2 SFDVKD. The CDR3 coding sequence is TGTGCCACCAGTGAGCAAGCCGAAGCATCTCCCGCTGGCTACACCTTC. Its translation is CATSEQAEASPAGYTF.

V usage is TRBV5-6 and J usage is TRBJ2-1, with TRBD1 identical over 9 bases. Germline values: CDR1 SGHDT, CDR2 YYEEEE. This CDR3 region has 19 residues. Losses at the gene ends were 0 bases for V and 0 bases for J; bases not matched to a gene: 10. Written as DNA, the CDR3 is TGTGCCAGCAGCTTGGGCGGGACAGGGATCATTAGCTCCTACAATGAGCAGTTCTTC. Amino acids: CASSLGGTGIISSYNEQFF.